This T cell receptor (beta chain) is drawn from a study of T cell clones after liver transplantation. Study outcomes and limitations: Circulating graft-donor-reactive CD4 TCRbeta sequences fell significantly post-transplant in 5 of 8 subjects.

The data were produced by immunoSEQ multiplex PCR, yet TCRdb's version contains in-frame clones alone and is incomplete. This table holds 40,000 to 65,000 clones, roughly 83% found once. About this clone itself: Its matching antigen is unknown.

The V gene's germline CDR1 is KGHSH and CDR2 LQKENI. V was shortened by 2 bases and J by 4 bases, with 5 bases between the two germline ends. This CDR3 comprises 12 residues. The material was CD4+ T cells from blood, obtained before liver transplant. The TCR was taken from a human donor who received a liver transplant. The rearrangement uses TRBV18 and TRBJ2-5; tentatively, D is TRBD1 or TRBD2 (5 bases each). DNA of the CDR3: TGTGCCAGCTCACCAGGGGGAGAGACCCAGTACTTC. It is translated as CASSPGGETQYF.